This is a list of T cell receptor beta chains from one sample in a study of cytomegalovirus exposure and HLA in healthy donors. Profiled with immunoSEQ multiplex PCR; TCRdb holds only in-frame clones, not every one. Its listing shows roughly 120,000 clones. The sample comprised PBMCs. The receptors shown here come from a man aged 35 to 55 in good health and CMV-seropositive. Each CDR3 is given with its conserved first and last residue. D genes are given only for firm matches.

CDR3aa: CASGPLAGVDTQYF; CDR3nt: TGTGCCAGCGGGCCACTAGCGGGAGTAGATACGCAGTATTTT; d_gene: TRBD2; v_gene: TRBV6-5; j_gene: TRBJ2-3
CDR3aa: CASSLGLSPGQGAYEQYF; CDR3nt: TGTGCCAGCAGCTTAGGGTTGTCCCCGGGACAGGGGGCCTACGAGCAGTACTTC; d_gene: TRBD1; v_gene: TRBV11-2; j_gene: TRBJ2-7
CDR3aa: CASNGPQGALYNEQFF; CDR3nt: TGTGCCAGTAATGGACCTCAGGGCGCGTTATACAATGAGCAGTTCTTC; d_gene: NA; v_gene: TRBV19; j_gene: TRBJ2-1
CDR3aa: CASSVLGEQFF; CDR3nt: TGTGCCAGCAGCGTACTAGGTGAGCAGTTCTTC; d_gene: NA; v_gene: TRBV9; j_gene: TRBJ2-1
CDR3aa: CASSLGLAGGRPDEQYF; CDR3nt: TGTGCCAGCAGCTTAGGGCTAGCGGGAGGAAGGCCGGACGAGCAGTACTTC; d_gene: TRBD2; v_gene: TRBV7-8; j_gene: TRBJ2-7
CDR3aa: CASSETQETQYF; CDR3nt: TGTGCCAGCAGCGAGACTCAGGAGACCCAGTACTTC; d_gene: NA; v_gene: TRBV7-9; j_gene: TRBJ2-5
CDR3aa: CASGSGGFNEQFF; CDR3nt: TGTGCCAGCGGGAGCGGGGGGTTCAATGAGCAGTTCTTC; d_gene: TRBD2; v_gene: TRBV2; j_gene: TRBJ2-1
CDR3aa: CASSPRGVWRYGYTF; CDR3nt: TGCGCCAGCAGCCCCAGGGGCGTATGGAGATATGGCTACACCTTC; d_gene: NA; v_gene: TRBV4-3; j_gene: TRBJ1-2
CDR3aa: CAISPTLNYGYTF; CDR3nt: TGTGCCATCAGTCCGACACTGAACTATGGCTACACCTTC; d_gene: NA; v_gene: TRBV10-3; j_gene: TRBJ1-2
CDR3aa: CASYGSSYNSPLHF; CDR3nt: TGTGCCAGTTACGGGAGCTCCTATAATTCACCCCTCCACTTT; d_gene: NA; v_gene: TRBV2; j_gene: TRBJ1-6
CDR3aa: CASSRFSGVNTEAFF; CDR3nt: TGTGCCAGCAGCCGGTTTTCAGGGGTGAACACTGAAGCTTTCTTT; d_gene: NA; v_gene: TRBV2; j_gene: TRBJ1-1
CDR3aa: CASSFQLVLLGQGVQETQYF; CDR3nt: TGTGCCAGCAGTTTCCAACTCGTACTGCTGGGACAGGGGGTACAAGAGACCCAGTACTTC; d_gene: TRBD1; v_gene: TRBV28; j_gene: TRBJ2-5
CDR3aa: CASSLRGGNSPLHF; CDR3nt: TGTGCCAGCAGTTTAAGGGGGGGCAATTCACCCCTCCACTTT; d_gene: NA; v_gene: TRBV27; j_gene: TRBJ1-6
CDR3aa: CASSLLADEQFF; CDR3nt: TGTGCCAGCAGCTTGTTGGCTGATGAGCAGTTCTTC; d_gene: NA; v_gene: TRBV5-6; j_gene: TRBJ2-1
CDR3aa: CASSRIPAGFEQYF; CDR3nt: TGTGCCAGCAGTAGAATCCCCGCAGGGTTTGAGCAGTACTTC; d_gene: NA; v_gene: TRBV28; j_gene: TRBJ2-7
CDR3aa: CASSELGPRSSGANVLTF; CDR3nt: TGTGCCAGCAGTGAATTGGGTCCAAGGAGCTCTGGGGCCAACGTCCTGACTTTC; d_gene: NA; v_gene: TRBV6-1; j_gene: TRBJ2-6
CDR3aa: CASSLMGLAGGDEQFF; CDR3nt: TGTGCCAGCAGCCTAATGGGACTAGCGGGAGGGGATGAGCAGTTCTTC; d_gene: TRBD2; v_gene: TRBV7-9; j_gene: TRBJ2-1
CDR3aa: CASSVINYGYTF; CDR3nt: TGTGCCAGCAGTGTCATCAACTATGGCTACACCTTC; d_gene: NA; v_gene: TRBV6-1; j_gene: TRBJ1-2
CDR3aa: CASSLDREQYF; CDR3nt: TGTGCCAGCAGTTTAGATCGGGAGCAGTACTTC; d_gene: NA; v_gene: TRBV28; j_gene: TRBJ2-7
CDR3aa: CASSEAGTRSLEKLFF; CDR3nt: TGTGCCAGCAGTGAAGCGGGTACAAGGAGCTTAGAAAAACTGTTTTTT; d_gene: NA; v_gene: TRBV6-1; j_gene: TRBJ1-4
CDR3aa: CATSSQGSNQPQHF; CDR3nt: TGTGCCACCAGCAGCCAGGGTAGCAATCAGCCCCAGCATTTT; d_gene: NA; v_gene: TRBV15; j_gene: TRBJ1-5
CDR3aa: CASSVTGGSGYGYTF; CDR3nt: TGTGCCAGCAGCGTTACAGGGGGCTCTGGCTATGGCTACACCTTC; d_gene: TRBD1; v_gene: TRBV7-2; j_gene: TRBJ1-2
CDR3aa: CAISPGPTGELFF; CDR3nt: TGTGCCATCAGCCCAGGGCCCACCGGGGAGCTGTTTTTT; d_gene: NA; v_gene: TRBV10-3; j_gene: TRBJ2-2
CDR3aa: CASSTLGGGNYGYTF; CDR3nt: TGTGCCAGCAGTACTCTCGGGGGGGGTAACTATGGCTACACCTTC; d_gene: NA; v_gene: TRBV28; j_gene: TRBJ1-2
CDR3aa: CASSVRVNGELFF; CDR3nt: TGTGCCAGCAGCGTCAGGGTAAACGGGGAGCTGTTTTTT; d_gene: NA; v_gene: TRBV11-1; j_gene: TRBJ2-2
CDR3aa: CASSPLVGNYGYTF; CDR3nt: TGTGCCAGCTCACCACTAGTCGGTAACTATGGCTACACCTTC; d_gene: NA; v_gene: TRBV18; j_gene: TRBJ1-2
CDR3aa: CASSPPGDRLNTEAFF; CDR3nt: TGTGCCAGCAGCCCCCCGGGGGACAGATTGAACACTGAAGCTTTCTTT; d_gene: TRBD1; v_gene: TRBV7-9; j_gene: TRBJ1-1
CDR3aa: CASSTGGSGGRSYNEQFF; CDR3nt: TGTGCCAGCAGCACTGGGGGTAGCGGGGGGCGCTCCTACAATGAGCAGTTCTTC; d_gene: TRBD2; v_gene: TRBV7-9; j_gene: TRBJ2-1
CDR3aa: CASTTDRGNNEQFF; CDR3nt: TGTGCCAGCACCACGGACAGGGGAAACAATGAGCAGTTCTTC; d_gene: TRBD1; v_gene: TRBV6-1; j_gene: TRBJ2-1
CDR3aa: CASSMRRATNEKLFF; CDR3nt: TGTGCCAGTAGTATGCGGCGTGCAACTAATGAAAAACTGTTTTTT; d_gene: NA; v_gene: TRBV19; j_gene: TRBJ1-4
CDR3aa: CASSLVGTGFDTIYF; CDR3nt: TGTGCCAGCAGTTTGGTAGGAACAGGGTTCGACACCATATATTTT; d_gene: NA; v_gene: TRBV28; j_gene: TRBJ1-3
CDR3aa: CASSLRGVNEKLFF; CDR3nt: TGTGCCAGCAGTTTAAGAGGAGTTAATGAAAAACTGTTTTTT; d_gene: NA; v_gene: TRBV27; j_gene: TRBJ1-4
CDR3aa: CASSFVGRALPSTDTQYF; CDR3nt: TGTGCCAGCAGTTTTGTCGGGAGGGCTCTCCCTAGCACAGATACGCAGTATTTT; d_gene: TRBD2; v_gene: TRBV28; j_gene: TRBJ2-3
CDR3aa: CASRGGSNQPQHF; CDR3nt: TGTGCCAGCAGGGGAGGATCAAATCAGCCCCAGCATTTT; d_gene: NA; v_gene: TRBV6-1; j_gene: TRBJ1-5
CDR3aa: CASSSSWGGSYNEQFF; CDR3nt: TGTGCCAGCAGTAGCTCGTGGGGGGGCTCCTACAATGAGCAGTTCTTC; d_gene: TRBD2; v_gene: TRBV25-1; j_gene: TRBJ2-1
CDR3aa: CASSQVSGRGVYEQYF; CDR3nt: TGCGCCAGCAGCCAAGTCTCAGGCCGGGGGGTTTACGAGCAGTACTTC; d_gene: TRBD2; v_gene: TRBV4-1; j_gene: TRBJ2-7
CDR3aa: CASSLLGTGLETQYF; CDR3nt: TGTGCCAGCAGTTTGTTGGGTACAGGGTTGGAGACCCAGTACTTC; d_gene: NA; v_gene: TRBV27; j_gene: TRBJ2-5
CDR3aa: CASSYSRQARSYEQYF; CDR3nt: TGTGCCAGCAGTTACTCGAGACAGGCTAGGTCCTACGAGCAGTACTTC; d_gene: NA; v_gene: TRBV6-6; j_gene: TRBJ2-7
CDR3aa: CASALAGTYEQYF; CDR3nt: TGTGCCAGCGCGTTGGCAGGTACCTACGAGCAGTACTTC; d_gene: NA; v_gene: TRBV11-2; j_gene: TRBJ2-7
CDR3aa: CASSLEGAGEPQHF; CDR3nt: TGCGCCAGCAGCTTAGAGGGGGCAGGTGAGCCCCAGCATTTT; d_gene: TRBD1; v_gene: TRBV5-1; j_gene: TRBJ1-5
CDR3aa: CASSLAQPGALGNTIYF; CDR3nt: TGCGCCAGCAGCTTGGCCCAACCTGGGGCCCTTGGAAACACCATATATTTT; d_gene: NA; v_gene: TRBV5-1; j_gene: TRBJ1-3
CDR3aa: CASSVSGRGVDTQYF; CDR3nt: TGTGCCAGCAGCGTATCCGGGAGGGGTGTCGATACGCAGTATTTT; d_gene: TRBD2; v_gene: TRBV9; j_gene: TRBJ2-3
CDR3aa: CASSLSVGGPPGNEQFF; CDR3nt: TGTGCCAGCAGTTTATCGGTGGGAGGGCCGCCCGGCAATGAGCAGTTCTTC; d_gene: TRBD2; v_gene: TRBV28; j_gene: TRBJ2-1
CDR3aa: CASTSGSYEQYF; CDR3nt: TGTGCCAGCACCTCGGGGAGCTACGAGCAGTACTTC; d_gene: NA; v_gene: TRBV5-6; j_gene: TRBJ2-7